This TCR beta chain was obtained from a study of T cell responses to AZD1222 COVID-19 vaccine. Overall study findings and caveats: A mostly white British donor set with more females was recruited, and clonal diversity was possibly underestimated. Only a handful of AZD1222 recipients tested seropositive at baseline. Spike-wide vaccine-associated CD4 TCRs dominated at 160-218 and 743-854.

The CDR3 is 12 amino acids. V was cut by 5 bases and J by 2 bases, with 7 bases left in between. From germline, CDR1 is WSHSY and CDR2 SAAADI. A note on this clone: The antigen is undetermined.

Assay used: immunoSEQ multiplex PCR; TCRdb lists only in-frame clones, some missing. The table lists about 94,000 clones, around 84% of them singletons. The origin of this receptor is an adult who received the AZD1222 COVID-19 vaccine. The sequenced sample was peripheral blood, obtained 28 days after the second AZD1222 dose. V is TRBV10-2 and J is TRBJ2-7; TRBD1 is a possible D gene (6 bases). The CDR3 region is CASSKGAYEQYF. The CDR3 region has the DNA TGCGCCAGCAGTAAGGGGGCCTACGAGCAGTACTTC.